This T cell receptor (beta chain) is from a study of cytomegalovirus exposure and HLA in healthy donors. Findings and caveats of the study: The authors enumerated over 150 TCR beta chains as linked to cytomegalovirus. Most TCR sequences were rare, but some public TCRs occurred in many donors.

Separate from the 666-subject first cohort, the 120-subject validation cohort was the one that the donors belonged to. CDR1 and CDR2 from the germline V gene are MDHEN and SYDVKM. The CDR3 length is 15 residues. V was clipped by 2 bases and J by 8 bases, with 18 bases between them. About this clone: The antigen remains undetermined.

The method was immunoSEQ multiplex PCR; TCRdb's version includes in-frame clones alone and lacks a portion of them. This table holds tens of thousands of clones, more than 70% found once. The J gene is TRBJ1-2, the V gene TRBV28, with a possible D match to TRBD1 (6 bases). The TCR sequence derives from a woman between 18 and 29 years old in good health and CMV-seronegative. The specimen was PBMCs. The CDR3 loop is CASSLSDQGRRGYTF. For the CDR3, the DNA is TGTGCCAGCAGTTTAAGTGATCAGGGGCGCAGAGGCTACACCTTC.